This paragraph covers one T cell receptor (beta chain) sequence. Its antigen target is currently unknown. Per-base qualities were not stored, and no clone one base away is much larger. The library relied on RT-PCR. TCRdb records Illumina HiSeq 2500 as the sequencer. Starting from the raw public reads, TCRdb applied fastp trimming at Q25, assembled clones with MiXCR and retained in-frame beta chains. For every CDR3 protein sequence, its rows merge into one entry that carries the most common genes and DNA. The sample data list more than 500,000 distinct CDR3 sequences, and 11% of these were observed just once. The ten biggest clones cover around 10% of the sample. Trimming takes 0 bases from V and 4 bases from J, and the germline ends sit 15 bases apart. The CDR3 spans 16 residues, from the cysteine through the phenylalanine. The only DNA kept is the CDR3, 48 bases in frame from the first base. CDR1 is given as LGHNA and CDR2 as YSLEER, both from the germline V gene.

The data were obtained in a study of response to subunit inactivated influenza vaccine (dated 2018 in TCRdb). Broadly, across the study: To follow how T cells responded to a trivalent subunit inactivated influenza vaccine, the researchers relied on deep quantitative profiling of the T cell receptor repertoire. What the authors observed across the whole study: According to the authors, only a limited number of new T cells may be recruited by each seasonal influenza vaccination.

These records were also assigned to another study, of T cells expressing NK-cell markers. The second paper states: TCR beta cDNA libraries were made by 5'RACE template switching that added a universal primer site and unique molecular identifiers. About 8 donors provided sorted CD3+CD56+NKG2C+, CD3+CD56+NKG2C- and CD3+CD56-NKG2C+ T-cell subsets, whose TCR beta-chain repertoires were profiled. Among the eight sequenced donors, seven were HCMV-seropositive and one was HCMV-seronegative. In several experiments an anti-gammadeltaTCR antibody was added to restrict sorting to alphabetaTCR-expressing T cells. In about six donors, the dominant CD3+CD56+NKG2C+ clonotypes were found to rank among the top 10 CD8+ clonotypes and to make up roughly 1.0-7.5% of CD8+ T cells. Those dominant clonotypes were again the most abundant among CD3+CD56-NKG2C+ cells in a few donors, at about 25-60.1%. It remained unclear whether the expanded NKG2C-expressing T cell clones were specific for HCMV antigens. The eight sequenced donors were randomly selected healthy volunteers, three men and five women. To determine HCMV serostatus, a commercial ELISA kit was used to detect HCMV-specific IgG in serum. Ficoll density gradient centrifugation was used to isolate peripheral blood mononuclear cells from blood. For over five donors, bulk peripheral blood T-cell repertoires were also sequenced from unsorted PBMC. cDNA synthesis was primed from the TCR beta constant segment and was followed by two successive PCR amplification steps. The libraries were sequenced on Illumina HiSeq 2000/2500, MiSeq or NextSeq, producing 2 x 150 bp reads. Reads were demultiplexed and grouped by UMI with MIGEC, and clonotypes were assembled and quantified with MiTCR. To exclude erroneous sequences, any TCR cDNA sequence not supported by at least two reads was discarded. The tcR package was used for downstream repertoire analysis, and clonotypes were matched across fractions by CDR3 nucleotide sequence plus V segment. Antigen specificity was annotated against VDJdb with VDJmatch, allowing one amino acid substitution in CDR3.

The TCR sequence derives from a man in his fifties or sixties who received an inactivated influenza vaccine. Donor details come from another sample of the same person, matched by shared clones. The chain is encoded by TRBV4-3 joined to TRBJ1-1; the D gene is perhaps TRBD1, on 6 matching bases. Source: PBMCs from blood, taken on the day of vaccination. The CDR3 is CASSQDLGGRGTEAFF. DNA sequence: TGCGCCAGCAGCCAAGATTTGGGGGGCCGGGGCACTGAAGCTTTCTTT.